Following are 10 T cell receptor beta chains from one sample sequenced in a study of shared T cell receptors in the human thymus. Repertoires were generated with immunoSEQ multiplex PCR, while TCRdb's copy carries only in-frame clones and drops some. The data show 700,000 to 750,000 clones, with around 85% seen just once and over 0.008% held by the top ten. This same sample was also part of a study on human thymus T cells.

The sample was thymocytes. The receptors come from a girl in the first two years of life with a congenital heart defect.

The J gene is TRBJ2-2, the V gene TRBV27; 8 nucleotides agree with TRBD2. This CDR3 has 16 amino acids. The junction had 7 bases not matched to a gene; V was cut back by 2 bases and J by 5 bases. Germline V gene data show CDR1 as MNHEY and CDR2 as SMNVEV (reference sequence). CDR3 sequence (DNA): TGTGCCAGCAGTTTAATGCCCGGGGGGGAAACCGGGGAGCTGTTTTTT. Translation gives CASSLMPGGETGELFF.

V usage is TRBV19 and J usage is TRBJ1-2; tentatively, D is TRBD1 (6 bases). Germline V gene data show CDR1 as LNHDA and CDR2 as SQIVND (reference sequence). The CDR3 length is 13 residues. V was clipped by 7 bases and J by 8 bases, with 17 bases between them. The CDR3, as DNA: TGTGCCAGTACTCAGGGGATTGCGGGCGGCTACACCTTC. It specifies CASTQGIAGGYTF.

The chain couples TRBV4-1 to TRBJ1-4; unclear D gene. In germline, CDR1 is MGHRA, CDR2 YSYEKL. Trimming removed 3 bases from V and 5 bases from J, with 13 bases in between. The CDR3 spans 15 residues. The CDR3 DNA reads TGCGCCAGCAGCCATCATGGCGGGGAAAATGAAAAACTGTTTTTT. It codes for CASSHHGGENEKLFF.

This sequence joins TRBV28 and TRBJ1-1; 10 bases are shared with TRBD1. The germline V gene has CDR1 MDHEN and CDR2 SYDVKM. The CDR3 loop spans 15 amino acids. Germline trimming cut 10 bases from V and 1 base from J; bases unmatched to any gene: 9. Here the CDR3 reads CATDRGLERNTEAFF. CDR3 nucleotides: TGTGCCACCGACAGGGGGCTGGAAAGGAACACTGAAGCTTTCTTT.

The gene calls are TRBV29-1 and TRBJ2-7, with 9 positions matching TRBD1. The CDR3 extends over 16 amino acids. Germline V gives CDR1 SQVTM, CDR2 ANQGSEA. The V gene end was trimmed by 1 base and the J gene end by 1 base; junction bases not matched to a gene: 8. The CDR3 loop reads CSVEGGQGTGSYEQYF. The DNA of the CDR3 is TGCAGCGTTGAAGGCGGGCAGGGGACAGGGTCCTACGAGCAGTACTTC.

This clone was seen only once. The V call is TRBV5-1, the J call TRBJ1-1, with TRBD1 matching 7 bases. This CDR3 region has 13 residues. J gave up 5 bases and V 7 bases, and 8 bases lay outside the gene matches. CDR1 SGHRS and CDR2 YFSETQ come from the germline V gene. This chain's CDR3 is CASGWTGETEAFF. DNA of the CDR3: TGCGCCAGCGGTTGGACAGGCGAAACTGAAGCTTTCTTT.

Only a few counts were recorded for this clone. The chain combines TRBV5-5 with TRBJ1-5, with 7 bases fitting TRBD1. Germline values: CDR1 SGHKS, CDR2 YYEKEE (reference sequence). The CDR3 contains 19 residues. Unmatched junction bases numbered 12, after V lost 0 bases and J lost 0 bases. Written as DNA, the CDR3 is TGTGCCAGCAGCTTGGGGGAGGAATACAGGGGACTTAGCAATCAGCCCCAGCATTTT. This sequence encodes CASSLGEEYRGLSNQPQHF.

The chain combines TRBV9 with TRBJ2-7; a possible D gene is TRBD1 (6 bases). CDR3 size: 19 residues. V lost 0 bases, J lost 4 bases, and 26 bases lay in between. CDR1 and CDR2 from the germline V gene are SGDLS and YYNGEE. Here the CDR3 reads CASSVGSGTPHLPPYEQYF. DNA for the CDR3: TGTGCCAGCAGCGTAGGGTCCGGGACACCACACCTCCCCCCGTACGAGCAGTACTTC.

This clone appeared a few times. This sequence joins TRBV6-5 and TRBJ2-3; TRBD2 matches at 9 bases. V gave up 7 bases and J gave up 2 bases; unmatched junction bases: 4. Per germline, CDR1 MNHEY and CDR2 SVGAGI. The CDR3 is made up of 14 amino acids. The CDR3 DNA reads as TGTGCCAGCACGGCTAGCGGGGTCACAGATACGCAGTATTTT. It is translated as CASTASGVTDTQYF.

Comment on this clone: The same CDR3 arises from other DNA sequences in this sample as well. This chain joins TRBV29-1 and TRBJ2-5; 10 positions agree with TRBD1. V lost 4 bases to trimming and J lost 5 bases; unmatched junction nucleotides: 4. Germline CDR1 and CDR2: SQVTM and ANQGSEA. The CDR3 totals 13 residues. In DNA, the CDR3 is TGCAGCGTTGGGACAGGGGGAGGGGAGACCCAGTACTTC. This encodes CSVGTGGGETQYF. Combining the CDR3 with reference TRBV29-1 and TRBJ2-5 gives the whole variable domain SAVISQKPSRDICQRGTSLTIQCQVDSQVTMMFWYRQQPGQSLTLIATANQGSEATYESGFVIDKFPISRPNLTFSTLTVSNMSPEDSSIYLCSVGTGGGETQYFGPGTRLLVL.